This TCR beta chain emerged from a study of T-cell memory formation after mild COVID-19. Study-level findings and limits: Whether day 37 second-wave clones are SARS-CoV-2-specific was not confirmed.

CDR1 and CDR2 (germline): LGHNA, YNFKEQ. The CDR3 runs 15 residues. Trimming pared 0 bases from V and 0 bases from J, leaving 5 bases between. Each CDR3 protein is one row after TCRdb ran MiXCR on the 5' RACE reads. The sample holds 400,000 to 500,000 distinct CDR3 sequences, roughly 17% seen once. This clonotype was observed a handful of times. What it binds is not known. V and J are TRBV4-2 and TRBJ1-4; D call uncertain. This sequence originates from a man in his late teens or twenties who had mild COVID-19 (a few samples of this study predate the infection). Cell type and time point are not known. The sample taken for sequencing was PBMCs or a T cell subset sorted from them (not recorded which). The CDR3 DNA reads TGTGCCAGCAGCCAAGATCGGACAACTAATGAAAAACTGTTTTTT. This encodes CASSQDRTTNEKLFF.